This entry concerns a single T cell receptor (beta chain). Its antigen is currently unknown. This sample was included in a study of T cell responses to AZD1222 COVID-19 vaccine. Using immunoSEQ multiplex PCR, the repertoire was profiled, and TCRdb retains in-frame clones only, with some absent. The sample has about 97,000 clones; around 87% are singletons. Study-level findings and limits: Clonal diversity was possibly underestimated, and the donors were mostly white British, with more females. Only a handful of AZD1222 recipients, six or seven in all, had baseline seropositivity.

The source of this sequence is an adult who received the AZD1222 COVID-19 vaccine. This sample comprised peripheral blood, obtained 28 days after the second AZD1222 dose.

The CDR3: CASSPGLAGGDTGELFF. The CDR3 nucleotides are TGTGCCAGCTCACCAGGACTAGCGGGGGGCGACACCGGGGAGCTGTTTTTT. The gene calls are TRBV18 and TRBJ2-2, with 14 bases that match TRBD2. Germline lookup yields CDR1 KGHSH and CDR2 LQKENI. This CDR3 contains 17 residues. Germline trimming cut 2 bases from V and 3 bases from J; bases unmatched to any gene: 2.